The entry below gives a single TCR beta chain sequence along with its context. No antigen is known for it. PCR employed 60 Vbeta and 13 Jbeta primers. Generated by immunoSEQ multiplex PCR, the TCRdb table keeps only in-frame clones and is missing some. Its clone listing holds 70,000 to 90,000 clones. The record originates from a study of cytomegalovirus exposure and HLA in healthy donors. Overall study results and limits: There were some V segments, including TRBV6-2 and TRBV6-3, excluded as indistinguishable.

Trimming took 5 bases from V and 2 from J, leaving 17 bases between them. Germline V gene lookup returns CDR1 MRHNA and CDR2 SNTAGT. This CDR3 is 16 amino acids long. Sequencing was done on a sample of PBMCs. The TCR was taken from a man aged 18 to 30 in good health and CMV-seropositive. The chain employs TRBV6-4 and TRBJ2-3; tentatively, D is TRBD2 (7 bases). The CDR3 spells CASSPFAGANTDTQYF. CDR3 bases: TGTGCCAGCAGTCCTTTTGCGGGGGCCAACACAGATACGCAGTATTTT.